The 5 T cell receptor beta chains presented below share a single source sample, sequenced in a study of blood T cell repertoires in COVID-19. TCRdb keeps only in-frame clones here, not all; method: immunoSEQ multiplex PCR. The table lists some 100,000 clones, 88% of them singletons. The specimen sequenced was peripheral blood. These receptors all come from a woman aged 65 to 85 with acute or convalescent COVID-19.

The chain carries TRBV7-9 and TRBJ1-6; 7 positions match TRBD1. The V gene's germline CDR1 is SEHNR and CDR2 FQNEAQ (reference sequence). J lost 6 bases, V lost 1 base, and 3 bases had no gene match. CDR3 length equals 15 residues. The CDR3 loop reads CASSLGDSANSPLHF. The CDR3 DNA reads TGTGCCAGCAGCTTAGGGGACAGCGCTAATTCACCCCTCCACTTT.

The CDR3, as DNA: TGTGCCAGCAACTGGGACTTGCAGCGTGCTGAGCAGTTCTTC. Translating it yields CASNWDLQRAEQFF. V is TRBV2 and J is TRBJ2-1, with a possible D match to TRBD2 (6 bases). Germline CDR1 is SNHLY and CDR2 is FYNNEI. V shed 7 bases and J shed 9 bases, with 19 bases lying between them. The CDR3 runs to 14 residues.

CDR3 region: CASSLARLAGRIEQFF. The CDR3, as DNA: TGTGCCAGCAGCTTAGCCCGTCTAGCGGGAAGGATTGAGCAGTTCTTC. This chain uses TRBV7-2 with TRBJ2-1; 9 bases are shared with TRBD2. CDR1 SGHTA and CDR2 FQGNSA come from the germline V gene. The CDR3 is 16 residues long. With V trimmed by 0 bases and J by 9 bases, 9 bases remained unmatched.

A single count supports this clone. J is TRBJ2-5 and V is TRBV7-2; TRBD1 is a possible D gene (8 bases). The V gene lost 5 bases and the J gene lost 5 bases, with 12 bases spanning the gap. Germline-derived CDR1 and CDR2 are SGHTA and FQGNSA. This CDR3 region has 13 residues. The CDR3 DNA reads as TGTGCCAGCAGCCAACAGGGGGGGGAGACCCAGTACTTC. Translating gives CASSQQGGETQYF.

The J gene is TRBJ2-2, the V gene TRBV14; possibly TRBD2 for D (7 bases). With 0 bases removed from V and 1 base from J, the gap between germline ends came to 15 bases. CDR1 is SGHDN, CDR2 FVKESK, per germline. The CDR3 totals 18 residues. This chain's CDR3 is CASSQESAGAWNTGELFF. The CDR3, as DNA: TGTGCCAGCAGCCAAGAGAGCGCGGGGGCTTGGAACACCGGGGAGCTGTTTTTT.